The rows below give T cell receptor beta chains drawn from one sample of a study of cytomegalovirus exposure and HLA in healthy donors. Libraries were prepared by immunoSEQ multiplex PCR; TCRdb keeps only in-frame clonotypes and omits some of them. The table has roughly 90,000 clones, 80% to 90% seen once; the top ten hold roughly 2.2%. Sequenced material: PBMCs. The receptor source for this set is a man in his late teens or twenties in good health and CMV-seronegative. Each CDR3 is given without its conserved first and last residue.

TRBV6-1 | ASSPRDSFYGYT
TRBV5-1 | ASSLTTTNEKLF
TRBV5-6 | ASSRPGQHNSPLH
TRBV7-9 | SSSLVVGRAKNIQY
TRBV28 | ASSLSASSGWLEAQY
TRBV14 | ASSQGDRTSDTQY
TRBV5-8 | ASRPGQGGKTQY
TRBV4-2 | ASSQGDRGLLEQY
TRBV19 | ASSMSRGEAF
TRBV11-2 | ASRDSGTPYNEQF
TRBV4-3 | ASSHRGTGADTQY
TRBV6-5 | ASSEQGSEQY
TRBV7-9 | ASSFPGGRGYT
TRBV7-9 | ASSLGGGGSPLH
TRBV18 | ASSPDGQGYGYT
TRBV28 | ASMPPGQRNTEAF
TRBV7-9 | ASEEGGEKLF
TRBV6-6 | ASSSGQGSEQF
TRBV28 | ASSLTQGLTPQH
TRBV6-6 | ASSLYGGNEQF